Below, one T cell receptor beta chain is given with its context. Measured with immunoSEQ multiplex PCR; TCRdb has only the in-frame clones, and not every one. The sample shows 150,000 to 170,000 clones, 76% of them seen only once. The sample originates from a study of blood T cell repertoires in COVID-19. The germline V gene has CDR1 SGHTA and CDR2 FQGTGA. V lost 8 bases to trimming and J lost 0 bases; unmatched junction nucleotides: 5. This CDR3 has 15 residues. Specimen: peripheral blood. This TCR was recovered from a woman aged 80 or over with acute or convalescent COVID-19. This rearrangement joins TRBV7-3 to TRBJ2-1; 9 positions match TRBD2. CDR3 sequence reads: CASGSGGTSYNEQFF. CDR3 coding DNA: TGTGCCAGCGGGAGCGGGGGGACCTCCTACAATGAGCAGTTCTTC. The entire variable domain, with the rest obtained from reference TRBV7-3 and TRBJ2-1, is as follows: GAGVSQTPSNKVTEKGKYVELRCDPISGHTALYWYRQSLGQGPEFLIYFQGTGAADDSGLPNDRFFAVRPEGSVSTLKIQRTERGDSAVYLCASGSGGTSYNEQFFGPGTRLTVL.